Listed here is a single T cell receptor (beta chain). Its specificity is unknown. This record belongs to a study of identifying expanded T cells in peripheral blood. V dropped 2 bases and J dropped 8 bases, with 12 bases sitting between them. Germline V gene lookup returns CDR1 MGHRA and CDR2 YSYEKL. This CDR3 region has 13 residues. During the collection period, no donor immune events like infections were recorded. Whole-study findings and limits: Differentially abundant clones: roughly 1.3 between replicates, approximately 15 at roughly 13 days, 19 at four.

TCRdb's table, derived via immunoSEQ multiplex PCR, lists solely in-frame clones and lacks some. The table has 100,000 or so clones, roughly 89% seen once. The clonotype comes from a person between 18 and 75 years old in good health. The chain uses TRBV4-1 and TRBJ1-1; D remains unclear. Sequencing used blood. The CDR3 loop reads CASSQSEGREAFF. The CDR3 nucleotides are TGCGCCAGCAGCCAAAGCGAGGGCCGCGAAGCTTTCTTT.